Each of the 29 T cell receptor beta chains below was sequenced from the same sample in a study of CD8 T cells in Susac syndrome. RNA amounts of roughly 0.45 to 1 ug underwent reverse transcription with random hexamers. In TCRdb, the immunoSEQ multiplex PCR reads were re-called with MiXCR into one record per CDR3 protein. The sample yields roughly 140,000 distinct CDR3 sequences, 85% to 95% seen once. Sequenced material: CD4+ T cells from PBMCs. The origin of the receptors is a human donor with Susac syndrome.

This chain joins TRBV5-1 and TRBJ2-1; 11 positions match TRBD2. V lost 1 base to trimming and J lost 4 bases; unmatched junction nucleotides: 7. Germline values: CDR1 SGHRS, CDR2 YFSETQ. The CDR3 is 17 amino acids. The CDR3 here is CASSLFSGGASYNEQFF. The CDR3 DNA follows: TGCGCCAGCAGCTTGTTTAGCGGGGGGGCCTCTTACAATGAGCAGTTCTTC.

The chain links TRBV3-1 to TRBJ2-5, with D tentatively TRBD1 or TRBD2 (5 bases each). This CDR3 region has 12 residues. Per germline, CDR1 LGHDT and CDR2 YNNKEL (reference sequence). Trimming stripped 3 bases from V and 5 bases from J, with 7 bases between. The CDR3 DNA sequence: TGTGCCAGCAGCCATGGGACGGAGACCCAGTACTTC. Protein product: CASSHGTETQYF.

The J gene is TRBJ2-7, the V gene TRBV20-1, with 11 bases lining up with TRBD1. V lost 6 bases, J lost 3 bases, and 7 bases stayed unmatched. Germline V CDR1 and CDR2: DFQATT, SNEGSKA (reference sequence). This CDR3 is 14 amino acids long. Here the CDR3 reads CSAQPGTGGYEQYF. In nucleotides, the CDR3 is TGCAGTGCCCAACCCGGGACAGGGGGCTACGAGCAGTACTTC.

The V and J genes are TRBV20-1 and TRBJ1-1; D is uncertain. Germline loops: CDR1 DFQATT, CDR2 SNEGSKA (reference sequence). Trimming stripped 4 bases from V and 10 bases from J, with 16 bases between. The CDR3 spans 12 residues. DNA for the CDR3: TGCAGTGCTAAATCGGTAACTCCCGGAGCTTTCTTT. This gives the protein CSAKSVTPGAFF.

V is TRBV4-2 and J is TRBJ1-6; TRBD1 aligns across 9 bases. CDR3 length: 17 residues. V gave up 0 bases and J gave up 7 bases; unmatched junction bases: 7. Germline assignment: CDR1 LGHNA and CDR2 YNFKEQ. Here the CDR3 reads CASSQDPGQGTNSPLHF. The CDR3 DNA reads TGTGCCAGCAGCCAAGATCCCGGACAGGGGACGAATTCACCCCTCCACTTT.

The CDR3 spells CASSPPGTSGEELFF. The CDR3 DNA reads as TGTGCCAGCAGCCCACCCGGGACTAGCGGGGAGGAGCTGTTTTTT. V usage is TRBV5-4 and J usage is TRBJ2-2, with TRBD2 identical over 13 bases. Germline lookup yields CDR1 SGHNT and CDR2 YYREEE (reference sequence). After removal of 4 bases from V and 10 bases from J, the junction contained 7 bases not matched to a gene. The CDR3 loop spans 15 amino acids.

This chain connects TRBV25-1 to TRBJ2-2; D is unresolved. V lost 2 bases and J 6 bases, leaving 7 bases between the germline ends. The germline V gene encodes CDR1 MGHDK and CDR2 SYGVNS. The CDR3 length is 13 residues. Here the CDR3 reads CASSERRSGELFF. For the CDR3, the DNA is TGTGCCAGCAGTGAACGCAGGTCCGGGGAGCTGTTTTTT.

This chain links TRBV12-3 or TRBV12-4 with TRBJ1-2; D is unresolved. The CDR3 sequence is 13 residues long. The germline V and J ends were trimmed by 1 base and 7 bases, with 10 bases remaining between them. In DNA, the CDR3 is TGTGCCAGCAGTTTAGATAGGCTACTTGGCTACACCTTC. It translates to CASSLDRLLGYTF.

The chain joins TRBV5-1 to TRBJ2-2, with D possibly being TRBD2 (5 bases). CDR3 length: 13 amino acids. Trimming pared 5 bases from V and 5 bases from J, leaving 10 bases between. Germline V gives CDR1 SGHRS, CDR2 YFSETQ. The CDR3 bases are TGCGCCAGCAGACGGGGAGATACCGGGGAGCTGTTTTTT. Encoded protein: CASRRGDTGELFF.

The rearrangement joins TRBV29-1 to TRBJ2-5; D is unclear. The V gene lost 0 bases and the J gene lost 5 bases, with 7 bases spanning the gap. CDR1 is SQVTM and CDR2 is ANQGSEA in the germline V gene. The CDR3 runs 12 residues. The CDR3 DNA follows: TGCAGCGTTGAAGAGGGCCGGGAGACCCAGTACTTC. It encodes CSVEEGRETQYF.

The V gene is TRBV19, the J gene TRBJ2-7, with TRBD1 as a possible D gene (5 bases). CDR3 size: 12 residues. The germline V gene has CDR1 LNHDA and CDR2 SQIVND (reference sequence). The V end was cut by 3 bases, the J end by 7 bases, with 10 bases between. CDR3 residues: CASSMGLGEQYF. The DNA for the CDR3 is TGTGCCAGTAGTATGGGGCTTGGTGAGCAGTACTTC.

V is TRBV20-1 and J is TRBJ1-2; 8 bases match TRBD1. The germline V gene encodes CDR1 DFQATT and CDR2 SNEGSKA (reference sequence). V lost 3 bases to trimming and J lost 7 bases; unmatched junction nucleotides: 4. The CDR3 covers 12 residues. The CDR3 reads CSASGTGFGYTF. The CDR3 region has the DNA TGCAGTGCTAGTGGGACAGGCTTTGGCTACACCTTC.

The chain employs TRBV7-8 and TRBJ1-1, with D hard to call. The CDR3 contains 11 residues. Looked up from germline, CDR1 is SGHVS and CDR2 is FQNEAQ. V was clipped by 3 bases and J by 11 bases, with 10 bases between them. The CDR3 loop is CASSLEGEAFF. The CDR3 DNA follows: TGTGCCAGCAGCTTGGAGGGCGAGGCTTTCTTT.

Here the CDR3 reads CASSLWGSHNSPLHF. The CDR3 coding sequence is TGTGCCAGCAGTTTGTGGGGGTCCCATAATTCACCCCTCCACTTT. The gene calls are TRBV12-3 or TRBV12-4 and TRBJ1-6; tentatively, D is TRBD1 (5 bases). The CDR3 consists of 15 residues. V was trimmed by 3 bases and J by 5 bases, leaving 11 bases between them.

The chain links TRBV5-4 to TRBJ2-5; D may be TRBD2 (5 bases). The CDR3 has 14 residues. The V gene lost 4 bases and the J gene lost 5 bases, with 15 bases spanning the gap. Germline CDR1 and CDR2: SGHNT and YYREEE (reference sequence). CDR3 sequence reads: CASSRPTSDETQYF. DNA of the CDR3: TGTGCCAGCAGCAGGCCAACTAGTGACGAGACCCAGTACTTC.

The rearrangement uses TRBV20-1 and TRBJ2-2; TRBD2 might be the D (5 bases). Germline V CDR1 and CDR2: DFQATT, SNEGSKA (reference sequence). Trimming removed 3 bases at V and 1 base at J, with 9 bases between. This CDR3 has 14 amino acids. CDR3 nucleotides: TGCAGTGCTAGGGTACTAGTGAACACCGGGGAGCTGTTTTTT. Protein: CSARVLVNTGELFF.

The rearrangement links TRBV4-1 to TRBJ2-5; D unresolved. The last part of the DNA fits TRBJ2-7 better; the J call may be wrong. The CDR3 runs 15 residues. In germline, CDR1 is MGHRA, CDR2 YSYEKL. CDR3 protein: CASSQAATPTYEQYF. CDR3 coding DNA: TGCGCCAGCAGCCAAGCCGCGACACCTACCTACGAGCAGTACTTC.

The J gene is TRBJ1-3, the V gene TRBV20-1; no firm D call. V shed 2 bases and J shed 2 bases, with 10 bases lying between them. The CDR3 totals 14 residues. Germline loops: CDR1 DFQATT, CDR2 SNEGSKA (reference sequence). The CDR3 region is CSARSAAAGNTIYF. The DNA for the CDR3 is TGCAGTGCTAGATCCGCCGCTGCTGGAAACACCATATATTTT.

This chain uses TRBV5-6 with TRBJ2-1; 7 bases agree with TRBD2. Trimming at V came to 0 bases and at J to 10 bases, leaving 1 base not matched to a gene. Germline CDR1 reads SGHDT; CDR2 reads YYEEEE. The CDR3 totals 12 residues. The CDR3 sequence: CASSLVGREQFF. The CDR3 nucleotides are TGTGCCAGCAGCTTGGTCGGGAGGGAGCAGTTCTTC.

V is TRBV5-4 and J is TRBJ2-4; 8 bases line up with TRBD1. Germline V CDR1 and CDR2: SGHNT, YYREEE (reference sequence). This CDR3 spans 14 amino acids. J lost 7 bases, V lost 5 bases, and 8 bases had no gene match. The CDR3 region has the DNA TGTGCCAGCAGGCCAAACGACAGGGGTAACATTCAGTACTTC. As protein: CASRPNDRGNIQYF.

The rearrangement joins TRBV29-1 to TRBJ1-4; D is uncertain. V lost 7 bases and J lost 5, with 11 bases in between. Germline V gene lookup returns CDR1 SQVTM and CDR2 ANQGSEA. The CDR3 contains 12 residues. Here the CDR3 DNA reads TGCAGCGGACTCCTGCCAAATGAAAAACTGTTTTTT. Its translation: CSGLLPNEKLFF.

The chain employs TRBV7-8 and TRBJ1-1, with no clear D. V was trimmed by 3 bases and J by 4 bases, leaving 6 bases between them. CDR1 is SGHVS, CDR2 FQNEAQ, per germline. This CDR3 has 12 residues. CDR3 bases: TGTGCCAGCAGCTTCAAGGGCACTGAAGCTTTCTTT. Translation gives CASSFKGTEAFF.

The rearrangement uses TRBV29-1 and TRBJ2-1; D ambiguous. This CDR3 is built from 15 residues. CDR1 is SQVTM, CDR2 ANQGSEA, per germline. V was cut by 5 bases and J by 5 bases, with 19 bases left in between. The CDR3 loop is CSVSGVESPNNEQFF. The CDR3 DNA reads TGCAGCGTTTCCGGCGTGGAGTCCCCCAACAATGAGCAGTTCTTC.

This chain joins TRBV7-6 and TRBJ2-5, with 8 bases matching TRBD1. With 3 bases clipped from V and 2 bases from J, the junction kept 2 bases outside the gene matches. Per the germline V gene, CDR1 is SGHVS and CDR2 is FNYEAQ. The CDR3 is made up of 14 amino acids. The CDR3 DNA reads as TGTGCCAGCAGCTTCAGGGGGCGTCAAGAGACCCAGTACTTC. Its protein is CASSFRGRQETQYF.

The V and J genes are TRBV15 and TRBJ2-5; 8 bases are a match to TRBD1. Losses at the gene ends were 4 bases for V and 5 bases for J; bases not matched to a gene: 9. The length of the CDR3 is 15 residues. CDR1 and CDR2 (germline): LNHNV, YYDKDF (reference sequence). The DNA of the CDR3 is TGTGCCACCAGCAATCCCGGGACAGGACAGGAGACCCAGTACTTC. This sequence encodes CATSNPGTGQETQYF.

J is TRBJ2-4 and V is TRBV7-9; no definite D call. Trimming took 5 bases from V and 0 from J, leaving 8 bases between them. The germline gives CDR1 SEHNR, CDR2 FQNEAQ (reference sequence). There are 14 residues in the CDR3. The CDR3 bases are TGTGCCAGCAGCCTCGAGGTAGCCAAAAACATTCAGTACTTC. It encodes CASSLEVAKNIQYF.

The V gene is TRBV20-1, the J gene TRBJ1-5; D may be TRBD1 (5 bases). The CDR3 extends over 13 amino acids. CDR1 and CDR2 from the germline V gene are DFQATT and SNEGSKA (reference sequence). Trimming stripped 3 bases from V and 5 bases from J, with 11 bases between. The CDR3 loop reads CSARGPPDQPQHF. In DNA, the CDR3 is TGCAGTGCTAGGGGGCCTCCGGATCAGCCCCAGCATTTT.

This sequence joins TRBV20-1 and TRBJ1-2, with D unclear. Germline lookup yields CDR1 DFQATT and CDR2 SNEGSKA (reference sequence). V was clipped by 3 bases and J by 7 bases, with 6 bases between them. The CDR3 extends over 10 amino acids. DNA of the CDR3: TGCAGTGCTAGGAATGGTGGCTACACCTTC. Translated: CSARNGGYTF.

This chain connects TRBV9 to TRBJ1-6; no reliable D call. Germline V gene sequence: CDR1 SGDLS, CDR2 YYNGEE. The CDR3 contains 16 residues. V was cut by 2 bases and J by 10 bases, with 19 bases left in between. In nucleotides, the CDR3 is TGTGCCAGCAGCGTGGCGGATCCCTCCGGTGGATCACCCCTCCACTTT. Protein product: CASSVADPSGGSPLHF.